A selection of T cell receptor beta chains follows, all from one sample in a study of blood T cell repertoires in COVID-19. The method was immunoSEQ multiplex PCR; TCRdb's version includes in-frame clones alone and lacks a portion of them. The sample lists tens of thousands of clones, 88% occurring once. The sequenced material came from peripheral blood. These receptor sequences come from a man in his 60s with active COVID-19. Both conserved end residues are part of each CDR3. The D gene is left open where the match is weak. Clone size is stated in some rows and not others, as once, few, many or a class when expanded.

d_call: -; j_call: TRBJ2-5; clone_size: -; cdr3_length: 15; v_call: TRBV29-1; cdr3_aa: CSVVGGARIQETQYF; cdr3_nt: TGCAGCGTTGTAGGGGGAGCACGGATCCAAGAGACCCAGTACTTC
d_call: TRBD1; j_call: TRBJ2-2; clone_size: once; cdr3_length: 16; v_call: TRBV4-1; cdr3_aa: CASSHTGEADTGELFF; cdr3_nt: TGCGCCAGCAGCCATACAGGGGAAGCGGACACCGGGGAGCTGTTTTTT
d_call: TRBD2; j_call: TRBJ2-1; clone_size: -; cdr3_length: 14; v_call: TRBV7-8; cdr3_aa: CASSLTGEGFSQFF; cdr3_nt: TGTGCCAGCAGCTTAACGGGGGAGGGTTTTTCGCAGTTCTTC
d_call: TRBD2; j_call: TRBJ2-5; clone_size: -; cdr3_length: 16; v_call: TRBV6-6; cdr3_aa: CASSRTSGSGAETQYF; cdr3_nt: TGTGCCAGCAGCCGAACTAGCGGGAGCGGGGCAGAGACCCAGTACTTC
d_call: TRBD2; j_call: TRBJ2-7; clone_size: -; cdr3_length: 19; v_call: TRBV5-1; cdr3_aa: CASSSLATLAGGMRSEQYF; cdr3_nt: TGCGCCAGCAGCTCACTGGCGACACTAGCGGGAGGGATGAGGAGCGAGCAGTACTTC
d_call: TRBD1; j_call: TRBJ1-2; clone_size: -; cdr3_length: 18; v_call: TRBV9; cdr3_aa: CASSLGRGQGIYNYGYTF; cdr3_nt: TGTGCCAGCAGCCTCGGAAGGGGACAGGGGATTTATAACTATGGCTACACCTTC
d_call: TRBD1; j_call: TRBJ1-2; clone_size: -; cdr3_length: 15; v_call: TRBV18; cdr3_aa: CASSPDREGAYGYTF; cdr3_nt: TGTGCCAGCTCACCTGACAGGGAAGGGGCCTATGGCTACACCTTC
d_call: TRBD2; j_call: TRBJ2-7; clone_size: -; cdr3_length: 16; v_call: TRBV6-1; cdr3_aa: CASSEALGGSISEQYF; cdr3_nt: TGTGCCAGCAGTGAAGCGCTGGGGGGGAGTATTAGCGAGCAGTACTTC
d_call: -; j_call: TRBJ2-7; clone_size: -; cdr3_length: 13; v_call: TRBV12-3/TRBV12-4; cdr3_aa: CASSLGTRYEQYF; cdr3_nt: TGTGCCAGCAGTTTGGGGACTCGATACGAGCAGTACTTC
d_call: TRBD2; j_call: TRBJ2-1; clone_size: -; cdr3_length: 16; v_call: TRBV28; cdr3_aa: CASLLLAGEGYNEQFF; cdr3_nt: TGTGCCAGTTTACTACTAGCGGGAGAGGGATACAATGAGCAGTTCTTC
d_call: TRBD2; j_call: TRBJ2-1; clone_size: -; cdr3_length: 14; v_call: TRBV7-7; cdr3_aa: CASSPMGLAGEGFF; cdr3_nt: TGTGCTAGCAGCCCGATGGGACTAGCGGGAGAGGGATTCTTC
d_call: TRBD1; j_call: TRBJ2-3; clone_size: -; cdr3_length: 16; v_call: TRBV9; cdr3_aa: CASSPRTGADTDTQYF; cdr3_nt: TGTGCCAGCAGCCCACGGACAGGGGCTGACACAGATACGCAGTATTTT
d_call: -; j_call: TRBJ2-1; clone_size: -; cdr3_length: 17; v_call: TRBV9; cdr3_aa: CASSVAASALSYNEQFF; cdr3_nt: TGTGCCAGCAGCGTAGCTGCTAGCGCCCTCTCCTACAATGAGCAGTTCTTC
d_call: TRBD2; j_call: TRBJ2-1; clone_size: -; cdr3_length: 15; v_call: TRBV5-1; cdr3_aa: CASSSGTSGMNEQFF; cdr3_nt: TGCGCCAGCAGCTCCGGGACTAGCGGGATGAATGAGCAGTTCTTC
d_call: -; j_call: TRBJ2-7; clone_size: few; cdr3_length: 13; v_call: TRBV11-2; cdr3_aa: CASSLIANYEQYF; cdr3_nt: TGTGCCAGCAGCTTAATAGCTAACTACGAGCAGTACTTC
d_call: TRBD2; j_call: TRBJ2-3; clone_size: -; cdr3_length: 17; v_call: TRBV18; cdr3_aa: CASSPPWTSGVTDTQYF; cdr3_nt: TGTGCCAGCTCACCACCGTGGACTAGCGGGGTCACAGATACGCAGTATTTT
d_call: -; j_call: TRBJ2-7; clone_size: -; cdr3_length: 14; v_call: TRBV20-1; cdr3_aa: CSASGLIGNYEQYF; cdr3_nt: TGCAGTGCTAGTGGCCTCATCGGGAACTACGAGCAGTACTTC
d_call: -; j_call: TRBJ2-1; clone_size: -; cdr3_length: 13; v_call: TRBV2; cdr3_aa: CASSVGKNNEQFF; cdr3_nt: TGTGCCAGCAGTGTGGGCAAGAACAATGAGCAGTTCTTC
d_call: TRBD2; j_call: TRBJ2-1; clone_size: -; cdr3_length: 18; v_call: TRBV27; cdr3_aa: CASSQGLAGGPVGGEQFF; cdr3_nt: TGTGCCAGCAGTCAAGGACTAGCGGGAGGGCCCGTCGGGGGTGAGCAGTTCTTC
d_call: -; j_call: TRBJ1-3; clone_size: -; cdr3_length: 16; v_call: TRBV27; cdr3_aa: CASSLLGPGSGNTIYF; cdr3_nt: TGTGCCAGCAGTTTATTAGGTCCGGGCTCTGGAAACACCATATATTTT
d_call: TRBD2; j_call: TRBJ2-1; clone_size: once; cdr3_length: 12; v_call: TRBV5-5; cdr3_aa: CAGGLAGVEQFF; cdr3_nt: TGTGCCGGGGGACTAGCGGGAGTCGAGCAGTTCTTC
d_call: TRBD1; j_call: TRBJ2-7; clone_size: -; cdr3_length: 14; v_call: TRBV12-5; cdr3_aa: CASGLGTGENEQYF; cdr3_nt: TGTGCTAGTGGTTTGGGGACAGGGGAGAACGAGCAGTACTTC
d_call: -; j_call: TRBJ2-7; clone_size: -; cdr3_length: 20; v_call: TRBV12-5; cdr3_aa: CASGFSREIPPRDSSYEQYF; cdr3_nt: TGTGCTAGTGGTTTCAGCAGGGAGATCCCTCCCCGGGACTCATCCTACGAGCAGTACTTC
d_call: -; j_call: TRBJ2-7; clone_size: -; cdr3_length: 13; v_call: TRBV2; cdr3_aa: CASRPSGVHEQYF; cdr3_nt: TGTGCCAGCAGGCCGAGCGGCGTCCACGAGCAGTACTTC
d_call: TRBD1; j_call: TRBJ2-3; clone_size: -; cdr3_length: 15; v_call: TRBV27; cdr3_aa: CASGTVLTSTDTQYF; cdr3_nt: TGTGCCTCCGGGACAGTCCTTACTAGCACAGATACGCAGTATTTT
d_call: -; j_call: TRBJ2-1; clone_size: -; cdr3_length: 19; v_call: TRBV29-1; cdr3_aa: CSVVRTPRPGTPQSYEQFF; cdr3_nt: TGCAGCGTTGTACGGACTCCTCGGCCCGGGACTCCCCAGAGCTATGAGCAGTTCTTC
d_call: -; j_call: TRBJ1-2; clone_size: -; cdr3_length: 13; v_call: TRBV30; cdr3_aa: CAWSAGGTYGYTF; cdr3_nt: TGTGCCTGGAGTGCCGGAGGGACCTATGGCTACACCTTC
d_call: TRBD2; j_call: TRBJ2-6; clone_size: -; cdr3_length: 20; v_call: TRBV27; cdr3_aa: CASSLGDRQGGGSGANVLTF; cdr3_nt: TGTGCCAGCAGTCTCGGGGACCGGCAGGGCGGGGGTTCTGGGGCCAACGTCCTGACTTTC
d_call: -; j_call: TRBJ2-6; clone_size: -; cdr3_length: 18; v_call: TRBV5-1; cdr3_aa: CASSLGDGRTAGANVLTF; cdr3_nt: TGCGCCAGCAGCTTGGGTGACGGGAGGACAGCTGGGGCCAACGTCCTGACTTTC
d_call: -; j_call: TRBJ1-3; clone_size: -; cdr3_length: 15; v_call: TRBV28; cdr3_aa: CASSFYDRFGNTIYF; cdr3_nt: TGTGCCAGCAGTTTCTATGACAGATTTGGAAACACCATATATTTT
d_call: -; j_call: TRBJ2-5; clone_size: -; cdr3_length: 15; v_call: TRBV25-1; cdr3_aa: CASSPITRNQETQYF; cdr3_nt: TGTGCCAGCAGCCCAATCACTAGGAACCAAGAGACCCAGTACTTC
d_call: -; j_call: TRBJ2-1; clone_size: -; cdr3_length: 14; v_call: TRBV5-1; cdr3_aa: CASSLDGGYNEQFF; cdr3_nt: TGCGCCAGCAGCTTGGATGGAGGCTACAATGAGCAGTTCTTC
d_call: -; j_call: TRBJ2-2; clone_size: -; cdr3_length: 15; v_call: TRBV21-1; cdr3_aa: CASSKIGAGAGELFF; cdr3_nt: TGTGCCAGCAGCAAAATAGGGGCGGGAGCCGGGGAGCTGTTTTTT
d_call: TRBD2; j_call: TRBJ2-1; clone_size: -; cdr3_length: 13; v_call: TRBV7-9; cdr3_aa: CASKRGARDEQFF; cdr3_nt: TGTGCCAGCAAGCGGGGGGCGAGAGATGAGCAGTTCTTC
d_call: TRBD2; j_call: TRBJ2-1; clone_size: -; cdr3_length: 14; v_call: TRBV19; cdr3_aa: CASRGGRVRDEQFF; cdr3_nt: TGTGCCAGTAGAGGCGGGAGGGTTAGAGATGAGCAGTTCTTC
d_call: -; j_call: TRBJ2-3; clone_size: -; cdr3_length: 15; v_call: TRBV4-2; cdr3_aa: CASSALATSTDTQYF; cdr3_nt: TGTGCCAGCAGCGCCCTAGCGACTAGCACAGATACGCAGTATTTT
d_call: TRBD1; j_call: TRBJ1-1; clone_size: -; cdr3_length: 11; v_call: TRBV20-1; cdr3_aa: CSAGQVIEAFF; cdr3_nt: TGCAGTGCTGGACAGGTCATTGAAGCTTTCTTT
d_call: TRBD1; j_call: TRBJ1-1; clone_size: -; cdr3_length: 13; v_call: TRBV11-2; cdr3_aa: CASSQGPQGGAFF; cdr3_nt: TGTGCCAGCAGCCAGGGACCTCAGGGGGGAGCTTTCTTT
d_call: -; j_call: TRBJ2-6; clone_size: -; cdr3_length: 16; v_call: TRBV5-1; cdr3_aa: CASSLLTPSGANVLTF; cdr3_nt: TGCGCCAGCAGCTTGCTAACGCCCTCTGGGGCCAACGTCCTGACTTTC
d_call: -; j_call: TRBJ2-3; clone_size: -; cdr3_length: 16; v_call: TRBV2; cdr3_aa: CASRETGLQSTDTQYF; cdr3_nt: TGTGCCAGCAGAGAAACGGGACTCCAATCGACAGATACGCAGTATTTT
d_call: TRBD1; j_call: TRBJ2-7; clone_size: -; cdr3_length: 15; v_call: TRBV3-1/TRBV3-2; cdr3_aa: CASSQRTGKTYEQYF; cdr3_nt: TGTGCCAGCAGCCAAAGGACAGGGAAGACCTACGAGCAGTACTTC
d_call: -; j_call: TRBJ1-3; clone_size: -; cdr3_length: 13; v_call: TRBV12-3/TRBV12-4; cdr3_aa: CASSNTGGNTIYF; cdr3_nt: TGTGCCAGCAGTAACACGGGGGGAAACACCATATATTTT
d_call: -; j_call: TRBJ1-1; clone_size: -; cdr3_length: 13; v_call: TRBV12-3/TRBV12-4; cdr3_aa: CASTLQGGTEAFF; cdr3_nt: TGTGCCAGCACACTTCAGGGCGGCACTGAAGCTTTCTTT
d_call: TRBD1; j_call: TRBJ1-1; clone_size: -; cdr3_length: 13; v_call: TRBV6-5; cdr3_aa: CASSLGTGTEAFF; cdr3_nt: TGTGCCAGCAGTCTCGGGACAGGGACTGAAGCTTTCTTT
d_call: TRBD2; j_call: TRBJ2-3; clone_size: -; cdr3_length: 18; v_call: TRBV14; cdr3_aa: CASSQEGKSSGRINTQYF; cdr3_nt: TGTGCCAGCAGCCAAGAGGGAAAGAGTAGCGGGAGGATAAATACGCAGTATTTT
d_call: -; j_call: TRBJ1-6; clone_size: -; cdr3_length: 15; v_call: TRBV4-1; cdr3_aa: CASSQGAGEGSPLHF; cdr3_nt: TGCGCCAGCAGCCAAGGGGCCGGAGAGGGCTCACCCCTCCACTTT
d_call: -; j_call: TRBJ2-5; clone_size: -; cdr3_length: 13; v_call: TRBV7-2; cdr3_aa: CASSLEGEETQYF; cdr3_nt: TGTGCCAGCAGCTTAGAAGGGGAAGAGACCCAGTACTTC
d_call: TRBD1; j_call: TRBJ1-1; clone_size: -; cdr3_length: 12; v_call: TRBV9; cdr3_aa: CASSAGQREAFF; cdr3_nt: TGTGCCAGCAGCGCGGGACAGCGAGAAGCTTTCTTT
d_call: -; j_call: TRBJ1-1; clone_size: -; cdr3_length: 13; v_call: TRBV29-1; cdr3_aa: CSVVPGWNTEAFF; cdr3_nt: TGCAGCGTTGTGCCAGGGTGGAACACTGAAGCTTTCTTT
d_call: TRBD2; j_call: TRBJ2-3; clone_size: -; cdr3_length: 15; v_call: TRBV9; cdr3_aa: CASSVAASGRDTQYF; cdr3_nt: TGTGCCAGCAGCGTAGCGGCTAGCGGGAGAGATACGCAGTATTTT
d_call: -; j_call: TRBJ2-5; clone_size: once; cdr3_length: 16; v_call: TRBV18; cdr3_aa: CASSPVAGSRQETQYF; cdr3_nt: TGTGCCAGCTCACCGGTTGCGGGATCACGACAAGAGACCCAGTACTTC
d_call: -; j_call: TRBJ1-2; clone_size: -; cdr3_length: 11; v_call: TRBV2; cdr3_aa: CASGSRSGYTF; cdr3_nt: TGTGCCAGCGGATCAAGGAGTGGCTACACCTTC